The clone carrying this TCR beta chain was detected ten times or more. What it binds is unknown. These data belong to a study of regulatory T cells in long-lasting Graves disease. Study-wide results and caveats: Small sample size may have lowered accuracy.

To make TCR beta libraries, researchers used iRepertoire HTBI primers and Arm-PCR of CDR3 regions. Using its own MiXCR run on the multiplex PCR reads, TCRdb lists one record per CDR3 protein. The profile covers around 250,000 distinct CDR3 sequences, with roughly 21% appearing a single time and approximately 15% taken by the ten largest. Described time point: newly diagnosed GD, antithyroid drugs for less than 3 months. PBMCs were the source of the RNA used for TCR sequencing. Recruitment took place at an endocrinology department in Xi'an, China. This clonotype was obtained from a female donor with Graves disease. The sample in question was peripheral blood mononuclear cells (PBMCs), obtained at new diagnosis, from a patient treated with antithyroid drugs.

This CDR3 is CASSLDTGSRTQYF. Here the CDR3 DNA reads TGTGCCAGCAGCTTAGACACAGGGTCGAGGACCCAGTACTTC. The chain couples TRBV7-2 to TRBJ2-5; possible D gene TRBD1, 6 bases. The CDR3 contains 14 residues. Trimming stripped 1 base from V and 7 bases from J, with 13 bases between. CDR1 is SGHTA, CDR2 FQGNSA, per germline.